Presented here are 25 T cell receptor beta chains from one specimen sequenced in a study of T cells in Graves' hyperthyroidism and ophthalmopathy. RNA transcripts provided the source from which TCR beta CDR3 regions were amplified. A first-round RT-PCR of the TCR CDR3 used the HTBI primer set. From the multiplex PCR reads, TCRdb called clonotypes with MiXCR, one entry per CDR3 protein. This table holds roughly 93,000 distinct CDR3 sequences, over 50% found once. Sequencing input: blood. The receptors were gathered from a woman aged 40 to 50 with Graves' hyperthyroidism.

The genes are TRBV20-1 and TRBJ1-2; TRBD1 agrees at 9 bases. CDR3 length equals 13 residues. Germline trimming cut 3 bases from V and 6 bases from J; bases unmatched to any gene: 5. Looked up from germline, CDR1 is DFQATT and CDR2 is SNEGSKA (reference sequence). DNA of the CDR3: TGCAGTGCTAGTGGACAGGGGCGGGATGGCTACACCTTC. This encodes CSASGQGRDGYTF.

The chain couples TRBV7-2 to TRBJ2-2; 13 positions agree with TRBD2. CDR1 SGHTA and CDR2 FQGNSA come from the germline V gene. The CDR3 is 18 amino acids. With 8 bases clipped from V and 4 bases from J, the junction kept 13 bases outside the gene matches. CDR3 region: CASGNLLLAGGLTGELFF. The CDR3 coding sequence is TGTGCCAGCGGCAACCTCCTACTAGCGGGAGGGCTCACCGGGGAGCTGTTTTTT.

The CDR3 loop reads CAIHSASYEQYF. In nucleotides, the CDR3 is TGTGCCATCCATTCGGCGTCTTACGAGCAGTACTTC. The gene calls are TRBV7-9 and TRBJ2-7; D unresolved. The CDR3 sequence is 12 residues long. Germline loops: CDR1 SEHNR, CDR2 FQNEAQ (reference sequence). Deletions cut 10 bases from V and 4 bases from J, with 14 bases between.

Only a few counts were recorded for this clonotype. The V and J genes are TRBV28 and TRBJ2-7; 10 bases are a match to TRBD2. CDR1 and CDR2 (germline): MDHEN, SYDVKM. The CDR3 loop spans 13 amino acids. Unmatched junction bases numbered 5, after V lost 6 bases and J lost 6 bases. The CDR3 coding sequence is TGTGCCAGCAGGACTAGCGGGTGGGGCGAGCAGTACTTC. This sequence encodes CASRTSGWGEQYF. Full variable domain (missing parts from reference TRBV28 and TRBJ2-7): DVKVTQSSRYLVKRTGEKVFLECVQDMDHENMFWYRQDPGLGLRLIYFSYDVKMKEKGDIPEGYSVSREKKERFSLILESASTNQTSMYLCASRTSGWGEQYFGPGTRLTVT.

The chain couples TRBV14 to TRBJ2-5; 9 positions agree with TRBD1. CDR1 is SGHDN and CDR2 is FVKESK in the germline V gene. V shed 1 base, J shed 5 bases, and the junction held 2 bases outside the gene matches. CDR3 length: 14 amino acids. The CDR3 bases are TGTGCCAGCAGCCAAGGGACAGGGGAGGAGACCCAGTACTTC. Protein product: CASSQGTGEETQYF. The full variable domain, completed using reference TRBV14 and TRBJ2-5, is EAGVTQFPSHSVIEKGQTVTLRCDPISGHDNLYWYRRVMGKEIKFLLHFVKESKQDESGMPNNRFLAERTGGTYSTLKVQPAELEDSGVYFCASSQGTGEETQYFGPGTRLLVL.

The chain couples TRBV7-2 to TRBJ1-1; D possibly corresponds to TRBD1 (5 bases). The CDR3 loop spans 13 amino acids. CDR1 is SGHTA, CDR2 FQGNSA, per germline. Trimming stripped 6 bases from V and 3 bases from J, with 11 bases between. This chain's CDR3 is CASRDQGDTEAFF. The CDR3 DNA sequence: TGTGCCAGCAGGGACCAGGGCGACACTGAAGCTTTCTTT.

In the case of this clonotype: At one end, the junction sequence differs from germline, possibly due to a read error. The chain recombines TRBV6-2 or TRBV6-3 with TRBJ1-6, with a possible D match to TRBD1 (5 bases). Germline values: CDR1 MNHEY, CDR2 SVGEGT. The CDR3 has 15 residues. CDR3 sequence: CAISYSRGVNSPLHF. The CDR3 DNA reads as TGTGCCATCAGTTACTCGAGAGGGGTCAATTCACCCCTCCACTTT.

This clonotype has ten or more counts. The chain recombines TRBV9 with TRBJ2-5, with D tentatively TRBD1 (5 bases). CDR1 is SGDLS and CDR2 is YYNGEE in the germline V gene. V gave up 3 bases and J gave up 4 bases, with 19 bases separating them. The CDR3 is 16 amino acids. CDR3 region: CASSEAHWTPLETQYF. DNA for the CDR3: TGTGCCAGCAGCGAGGCCCATTGGACACCGCTAGAGACCCAGTACTTC.

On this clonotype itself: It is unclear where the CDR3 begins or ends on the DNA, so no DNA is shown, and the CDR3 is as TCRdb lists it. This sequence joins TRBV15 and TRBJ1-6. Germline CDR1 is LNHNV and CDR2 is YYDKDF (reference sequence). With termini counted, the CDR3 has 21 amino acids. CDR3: CATSRESGYEQYFGPNSPLHF.

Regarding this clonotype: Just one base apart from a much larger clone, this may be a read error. CDR3 coding DNA: TGTGCCAGCAGCCAAGATTGGAACACCATATATTTT. Its translation is CASSQDWNTIYF. The chain employs TRBV7-2 and TRBJ1-3; D is unclear. The germline CDR1 and CDR2 sequences are SGHTA and FQGNSA. CDR3 size: 12 residues. With 5 bases removed from V and 7 bases from J, the gap between germline ends came to 9 bases.

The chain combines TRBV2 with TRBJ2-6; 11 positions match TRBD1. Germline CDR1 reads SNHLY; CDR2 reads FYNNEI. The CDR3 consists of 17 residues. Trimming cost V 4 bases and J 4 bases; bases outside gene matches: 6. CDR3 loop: CASSGTGGGGGANVLTF. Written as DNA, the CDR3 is TGTGCCAGCAGTGGGACAGGGGGCGGAGGCGGGGCCAACGTCCTGACTTTC.

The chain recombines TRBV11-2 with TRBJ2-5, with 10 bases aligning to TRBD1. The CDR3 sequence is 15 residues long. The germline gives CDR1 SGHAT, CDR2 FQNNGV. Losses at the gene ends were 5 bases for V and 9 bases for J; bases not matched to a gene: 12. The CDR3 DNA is TGTGCCAGCAGCGAAGGGACAGGGGTTGGCCAGCCCCAGTACTTC. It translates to CASSEGTGVGQPQYF.

The CDR3 is CASSKTRNYGYTF. CDR3 DNA sequence: TGTGCCAGCAGCAAGACTAGGAACTATGGCTACACCTTC. The chain employs TRBV7-2 and TRBJ1-2, with D hard to call. Per the germline V gene, CDR1 is SGHTA and CDR2 is FQGNSA. This CDR3 is built from 13 residues. V lost 5 bases and J 2 bases, leaving 9 bases between the germline ends.

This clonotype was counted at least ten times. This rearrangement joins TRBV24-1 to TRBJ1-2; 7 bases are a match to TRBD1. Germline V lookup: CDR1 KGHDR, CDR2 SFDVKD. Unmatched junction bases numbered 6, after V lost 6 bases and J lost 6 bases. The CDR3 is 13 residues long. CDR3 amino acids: CATSRGQTNGYTF. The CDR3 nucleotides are TGTGCCACCAGTCGGGGACAGACGAATGGCTACACCTTC.

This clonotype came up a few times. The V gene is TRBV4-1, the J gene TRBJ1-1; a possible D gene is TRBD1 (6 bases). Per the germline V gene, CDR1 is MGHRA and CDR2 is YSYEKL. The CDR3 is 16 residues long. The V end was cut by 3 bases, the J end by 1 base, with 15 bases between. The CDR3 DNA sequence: TGCGCCAGCAGCCAGGCTCTGGGGGGGGCGAACACTGAAGCTTTCTTT. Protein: CASSQALGGANTEAFF.

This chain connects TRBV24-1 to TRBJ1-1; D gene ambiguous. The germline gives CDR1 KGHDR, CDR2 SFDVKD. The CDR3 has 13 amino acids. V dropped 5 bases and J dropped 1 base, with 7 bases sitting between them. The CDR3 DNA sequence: TGTGCCACCAGTGCTAGCACGAACACTGAAGCTTTCTTT. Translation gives CATSASTNTEAFF.

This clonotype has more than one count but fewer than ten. DNA for the CDR3: TGCGCCAGCAGCGGGACAGGGCGTCCTTTGGAGCAGTACTTC. Protein sequence: CASSGTGRPLEQYF. V is TRBV4-1 and J is TRBJ2-7, with 9 bases that match TRBD1. This CDR3 region has 14 residues. V trimming: 5 bases; J trimming: 7 bases; junction bases outside the gene matches: 9. Germline-derived CDR1 and CDR2 are MGHRA and YSYEKL.

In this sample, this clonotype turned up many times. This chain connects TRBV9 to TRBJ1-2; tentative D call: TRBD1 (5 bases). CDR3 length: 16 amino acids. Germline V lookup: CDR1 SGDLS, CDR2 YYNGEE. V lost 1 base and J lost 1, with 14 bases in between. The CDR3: CASSVLGSTVNYGYTF. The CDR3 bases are TGTGCCAGCAGCGTACTGGGATCGACAGTTAACTATGGCTACACCTTC. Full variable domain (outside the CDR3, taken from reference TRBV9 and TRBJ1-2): DSGVTQTPKHLITATGQRVTLRCSPRSGDLSVYWYQQSLDQGLQFLIQYYNGEERAKGNILERFSAQQFPDLHSELNLSSLELGDSALYFCASSVLGSTVNYGYTFGSGTRLTVV.

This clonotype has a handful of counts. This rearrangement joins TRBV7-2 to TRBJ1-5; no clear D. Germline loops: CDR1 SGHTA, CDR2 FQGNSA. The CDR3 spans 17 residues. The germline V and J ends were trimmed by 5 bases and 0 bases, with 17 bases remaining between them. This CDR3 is CASSQGEPGFSNQPQHF. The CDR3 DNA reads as TGTGCCAGCAGCCAAGGAGAGCCGGGTTTTAGCAATCAGCCCCAGCATTTT.

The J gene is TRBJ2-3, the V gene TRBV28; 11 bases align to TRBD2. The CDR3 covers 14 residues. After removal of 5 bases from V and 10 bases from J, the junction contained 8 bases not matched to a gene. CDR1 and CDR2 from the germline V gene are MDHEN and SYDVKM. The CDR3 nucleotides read TGTGCCAGCAGTCTCCCGACTAGCGGGAAGGCGCAGTATTTT. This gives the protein CASSLPTSGKAQYF.

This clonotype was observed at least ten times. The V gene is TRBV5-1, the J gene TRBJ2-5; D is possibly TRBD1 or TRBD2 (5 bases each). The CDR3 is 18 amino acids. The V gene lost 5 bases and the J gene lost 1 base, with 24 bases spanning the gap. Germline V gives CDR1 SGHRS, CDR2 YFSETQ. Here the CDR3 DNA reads TGCGCCAGCAGTAAGTTCCCCGGGACCAGCTCAGTCCAAGAGACCCAGTACTTC. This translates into CASSKFPGTSSVQETQYF.

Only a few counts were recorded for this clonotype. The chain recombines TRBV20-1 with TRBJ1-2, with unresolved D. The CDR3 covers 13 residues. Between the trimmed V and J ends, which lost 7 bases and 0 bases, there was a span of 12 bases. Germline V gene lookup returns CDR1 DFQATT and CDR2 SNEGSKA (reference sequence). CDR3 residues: CSEGHGTNYGYTF. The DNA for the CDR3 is TGCAGTGAAGGGCACGGAACTAACTATGGCTACACCTTC.

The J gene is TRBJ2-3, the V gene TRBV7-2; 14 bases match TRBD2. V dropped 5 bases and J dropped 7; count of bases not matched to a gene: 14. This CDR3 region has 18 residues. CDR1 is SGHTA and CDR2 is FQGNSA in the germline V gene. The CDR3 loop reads CASSKEPTSGRAPHTQYF. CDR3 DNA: TGTGCCAGCAGCAAAGAACCGACTAGCGGGAGGGCCCCCCATACGCAGTATTTT.

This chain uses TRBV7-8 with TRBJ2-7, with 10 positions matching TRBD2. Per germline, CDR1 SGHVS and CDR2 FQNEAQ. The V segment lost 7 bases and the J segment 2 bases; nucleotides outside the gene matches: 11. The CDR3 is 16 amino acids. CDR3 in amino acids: CASTPAGLAPTYEQYF. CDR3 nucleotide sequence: TGTGCCAGCACCCCTGCGGGACTAGCGCCGACCTACGAGCAGTACTTC.

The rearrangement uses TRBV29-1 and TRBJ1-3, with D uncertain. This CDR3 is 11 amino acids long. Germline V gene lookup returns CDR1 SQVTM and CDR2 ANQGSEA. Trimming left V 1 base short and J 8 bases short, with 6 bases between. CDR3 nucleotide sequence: TGCAGCGTTGAAGGTGGGGACACCATATATTTT. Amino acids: CSVEGGDTIYF.